This T cell receptor (beta chain) was recovered during a study of shared clonotypes between healthy human individuals. Study-wide points: Measured sharing among donors was expected to vary with sequencing depth. It was observed that roughly 5% of naive CD4 clonotypes were shared across several donors.

Libraries were prepared by immunoSEQ multiplex PCR; TCRdb keeps only in-frame clonotypes and omits some of them. The sample has about 2 million clones, over 85% seen once; the top ten hold 1% to 1.3%. Worth noting for this clone: Its cognate antigen is unknown.

Terminally differentiated effector memory CD45RA+ cells were excluded from the naive CD8 cells, which were CD45RO-negative and positively selected for CCR7. All participating donors were Caucasian adults from Nashville, Tennessee. The sequencing sample was made of naive CD8+ T cells sorted from blood. The TCR sequence derives from a man aged 18 to 29 in good health.

The CDR3 sequence: CASSLRTGALNEQFF. The CDR3 coding sequence is TGTGCCAGCAGTTTAAGAACAGGGGCGCTGAATGAGCAGTTCTTC. This rearrangement joins TRBV27 to TRBJ2-1, with TRBD1 identical over 7 bases. Germline V CDR1 and CDR2: MNHEY, SMNVEV (reference sequence). CDR3 length equals 15 residues. J gave up 7 bases and V 2 bases, and 8 bases lay outside the gene matches.